This is a list of T cell receptor beta chains from one sample in a study of OX40 agonist ivuxolimab in advanced cancers. This table comes from immunoSEQ multiplex PCR, and its TCRdb copy is limited to in-frame clones, with some not included. The sample records around 80,000 clones, 84% being singletons. The starting material was CD4+ or CD8+ T cells sorted from blood, obtained in a trial of the OX40 agonist ivuxolimab. These receptors all come from an adult with an advanced solid tumor such as melanoma, head and neck, liver or kidney cancer. Both conserved end residues are part of each CDR3. Fields, in order: D gene, V gene, clone size, J gene, CDR3 protein, CDR3 DNA. D genes are given only for firm matches. The size of a clone is reported for some rows only, either as once, few or many, or as a class for expanded clones.

>-|TRBV20-1|few|TRBJ2-5
CSASLSYYF
TGCAGTGCTAGCTTGAGCTATTACTTC
>-|TRBV6-5|-|TRBJ2-5
CASTVSGQETQYF
TGTGCCAGCACCGTTTCGGGCCAAGAGACCCAGTACTTC
>TRBD2|TRBV18|-|TRBJ2-3
CASSPLAGATDTQYF
TGTGCCAGCTCACCGCTAGCGGGGGCGACAGATACGCAGTATTTT
>TRBD2|TRBV18|-|TRBJ2-5
CASSPGLAFLEQYF
TGTGCCAGCTCACCGGGACTAGCCTTTCTTGAGCAGTACTTC
>TRBD1|TRBV6-5|-|TRBJ1-2
CASLGQGGYTF
TGTGCCAGCCTTGGACAGGGCGGCTACACCTTC
>TRBD1|TRBV5-1|-|TRBJ2-1
CASSYPGTGGQGSGNEQFF
TGCGCCAGCAGCTATCCCGGGACAGGGGGCCAGGGGAGTGGCAATGAGCAGTTCTTC
>-|TRBV9|-|TRBJ1-1
CASSAIPQNTEAFF
TGTGCCAGCAGCGCCATTCCTCAGAACACTGAAGCTTTCTTT
>-|TRBV27|-|TRBJ2-6
CASSLISQAGANVLTF
TGTGCCAGCAGTTTAATCTCACAGGCTGGGGCCAACGTCCTGACTTTC
>-|TRBV7-2|once|TRBJ1-6
CASSLSGGVDSPLHF
TGTGCCAGCAGCTTATCTGGAGGGGTCGATTCACCCCTCCACTTT
>TRBD1|TRBV5-5|few|TRBJ1-5
CASSLDRGTQHF
TGTGCCAGCAGCTTGGACAGGGGAACCCAGCATTTT
>-|TRBV4-1|-|TRBJ1-3
CASSQDYGGVGTIYF
TGCGCCAGCAGCCAAGATTATGGGGGAGTGGGCACCATATATTTT
>-|TRBV6-4|-|TRBJ1-6
CASSLDSFNSPLHF
TGTGCCAGCAGTTTGGACAGTTTTAATTCACCCCTCCACTTT
>TRBD1|TRBV9|-|TRBJ1-2
CASSRDPGQGAWGYTF
TGTGCCAGCAGCCGAGATCCGGGACAGGGGGCATGGGGCTACACCTTC
>-|TRBV6-1|-|TRBJ1-5
CATSLGIDSNQPQHF
TGTGCCACGTCTCTGGGGATAGATAGCAATCAGCCCCAGCATTTT
>-|TRBV4-3|-|TRBJ2-1
CASSQDGSSEQFF
TGCGCCAGCAGCCAAGATGGGAGCAGTGAGCAGTTCTTC
>-|TRBV15|-|TRBJ1-2
CATSRGQTNYGYTF
TGTGCCACCAGCAGAGGCCAGACTAACTATGGCTACACCTTC
>-|TRBV5-1|-|TRBJ2-7
CASSLEGQGVTEQYF
TGCGCCAGCAGCTTGGAAGGCCAAGGAGTAACCGAGCAGTACTTC
>-|TRBV7-3|-|TRBJ1-1
CASSPRGGSTEAFF
TGTGCCAGCAGCCCCCGTGGGGGATCCACTGAAGCTTTCTTT
>TRBD1|TRBV7-2|few|TRBJ1-2
CASSRTGGYGYTF
TGTGCCAGCAGCCGGACAGGGGGCTATGGCTACACCTTC